The 20 T cell receptor beta chains below were found in one sample sequenced in a study of regulatory T cells in long-lasting Graves disease. Combining iRepertoire HTBI primers with Arm-PCR of CDR3 regions, the authors built TCR beta libraries. TCRdb fed the multiplex PCR reads into MiXCR, producing one record per CDR3 protein. This table holds a few hundred thousand distinct CDR3 sequences, approximately 25% found once. Specified time point: persistent/refractory GD, antithyroid drugs over 5 years with positive TRAb. Preparation of the TCR library used RNA extracted from PBMCs. Sequences were derived from peripheral blood mononuclear cells (PBMCs), sampled when the disease was refractory, from a patient treated with antithyroid drugs. The receptors here all came from a woman in her thirties or forties with Graves disease.

This clonotype was picked up one time. The CDR3, as DNA: TGCAGTGCCTCCGGGACTAGCGGGATGGAGACCCAGTACTTC. Translating it yields CSASGTSGMETQYF. The chain is built from TRBV20-1 and TRBJ2-5, with 13 bases fitting TRBD2. The V segment lost 6 bases and the J segment 5 bases; nucleotides outside the gene matches: 6. This CDR3 region has 14 residues. Germline loops: CDR1 DFQATT, CDR2 SNEGSKA (reference sequence).

The CDR3 coding sequence is TGTGCCAGCAGCCAATTCGGGGCGACCGGGGAGCTGTTTTTT. It encodes CASSQFGATGELFF. The chain is built from TRBV14 and TRBJ2-2; D might be TRBD1 or TRBD2, each matching 5 bases. CDR1 and CDR2 (germline): SGHDN, FVKESK. V gave up 2 bases and J gave up 5 bases, with 9 bases separating them. The CDR3 loop spans 14 amino acids.

The rearrangement joins TRBV2 to TRBJ1-2, with TRBD1 as a possible D gene (5 bases). CDR1 is SNHLY, CDR2 FYNNEI, per germline. The CDR3 is 14 residues long. The V gene lost 8 bases and the J gene lost 0 bases, with 13 bases spanning the gap. CDR3 amino acids: CASLGQITNYGYTF. CDR3 DNA sequence: TGTGCCAGCCTGGGGCAGATAACTAACTATGGCTACACCTTC.

This clonotype was seen repeatedly, ten times or more. V gene TRBV28 combines with J gene TRBJ1-5, with 8 bases matching TRBD1. The length of the CDR3 is 15 residues. Germline assignment: CDR1 MDHEN and CDR2 SYDVKM. V lost 5 bases and J lost 6; bases outside the gene matches: 9. This CDR3 reads CASSLQGVRSQPQHF. The CDR3 region has the DNA TGTGCCAGCAGTCTACAGGGGGTTCGCTCTCAGCCCCAGCATTTT.

Turning to this clonotype: This may come from a read error, since a much larger clone is one base off. This chain links TRBV28 with TRBJ1-3; 9 positions agree with TRBD1. The CDR3 covers 15 residues. Germline CDR1 and CDR2: MDHEN and SYDVKM. The CDR3 DNA sequence: TGTGCCGGCAGTTCCCTGGACAGGGGTGGAAACACCATATATTTT. Translation: CAGSSLDRGGNTIYF.

Worth noting for this clonotype: Germline and junction disagree at one end, which may indicate a read error. Here the CDR3 reads CTSRLGGRINTGELFF. DNA for the CDR3: TGTACCAGCAGATTAGGGGGACGGATTAACACCGGGGAGCTGTTTTTT. The chain employs TRBV7-9 and TRBJ2-2; the D gene is possibly TRBD1 (6 bases). The germline V gene has CDR1 SEHNR and CDR2 FQNEAQ (reference sequence). The CDR3 runs to 16 residues.

The chain employs TRBV12-3 or TRBV12-4 and TRBJ2-7; 8 bases line up with TRBD1. CDR3 length: 15 residues. V lost 7 bases and J lost 5; bases outside the gene matches: 13. For the CDR3, the DNA is TGTGCCAGCACTATGGACAGGGAAATTAAGGACGAGCAGTACTTC. As protein: CASTMDREIKDEQYF.

A remark on this clonotype: An end of the junction differs from the germline gene, which may be a read error. The genes are TRBV2 and TRBJ1-5; no clear D. This CDR3 has 12 amino acids. In germline, CDR1 is SNHLY, CDR2 FYNNEI. The CDR3 loop is CACSENAQPQHF. The CDR3 DNA follows: TGTGCCTGCAGTGAAAATGCACAGCCCCAGCATTTT.

This clonotype was counted many times. This chain links TRBV2 with TRBJ2-4; D unresolved. CDR3 length: 11 residues. Germline lookup yields CDR1 SNHLY and CDR2 FYNNEI. Trimming shortened V by 7 bases and J by 6 bases, and 7 bases separated the two germline ends. CDR3 amino acids: CASTSLNIQYF. In DNA form, the CDR3 reads TGTGCCAGCACCAGCTTAAACATTCAGTACTTC.

On this clonotype itself: A single base separates this from a much larger clone, so it may be a read error. This chain joins TRBV28 and TRBJ2-5, with D perhaps assigned TRBD1 or TRBD2 (6 bases each). The germline gives CDR1 MDHEN, CDR2 SYDVKM. V was clipped by 5 bases and J by 9 bases, with 22 bases between them. The CDR3 contains 15 residues. The CDR3 bases are TGTGCCAGCAGTCCCAGGGCGTTAGAGGGGGAGGCCCAGTACTTC. This gives the protein CASSPRALEGEAQYF.

This clonotype was seen more than once but under ten times. The chain employs TRBV6-1 and TRBJ2-7; tentative D call: TRBD1 (5 bases). The CDR3 has 13 residues. Looked up from germline, CDR1 is MNHNS and CDR2 is SASEGT. The V end was cut by 3 bases, the J end by 3 bases, with 9 bases between. The DNA of the CDR3 is TGTGCCAGCAGTGATGACAGTTTCTACGAGCAGTACTTC. It translates to CASSDDSFYEQYF.

The sample holds many counts of this clonotype. CDR3 sequence reads: CASSLASGASTEAFF. The DNA for the CDR3 is TGTGCCAGCAGCTTAGCTTCGGGGGCCTCCACTGAAGCTTTCTTT. The rearrangement joins TRBV11-2 to TRBJ1-1; possible D gene TRBD1, 6 bases. Trimming took off 1 base at V and 4 bases at J, with 13 bases between the two ends. The CDR3 loop spans 15 amino acids. Germline CDR1 and CDR2: SGHAT and FQNNGV.

This chain connects TRBV28 to TRBJ2-1; D possibly corresponds to TRBD2 (5 bases). The CDR3 has 15 amino acids. The V and J ends lost 5 bases and 6 bases respectively, with 17 bases between them. Germline CDR1 and CDR2: MDHEN and SYDVKM. The CDR3 spells CASSGLGGSGNEQFF. The CDR3, as DNA: TGTGCCAGCAGTGGTCTCGGAGGCTCCGGCAATGAGCAGTTCTTC.

This clonotype was recorded at least ten times. The genes are TRBV11-2 and TRBJ2-7; possibly TRBD2 for D (5 bases). Germline assignment: CDR1 SGHAT and CDR2 FQNNGV. The CDR3 is 14 amino acids. The ends were cut back, 8 bases at V and 3 bases at J, with 17 bases in the middle. CDR3 sequence (DNA): TGTGCCAGCGCAAAGTTCGGACTTCGCTACGAGCAGTACTTC. Protein sequence: CASAKFGLRYEQYF.

This clonotype was counted at least ten times. This rearrangement joins TRBV28 to TRBJ1-1; no reliable D call. Germline-derived CDR1 and CDR2 are MDHEN and SYDVKM. The CDR3 has 13 residues. V gave up 4 bases and J gave up 1 base, with 7 bases separating them. CDR3 in amino acids: CASSSPENTEAFF. CDR3 coding DNA: TGTGCCAGCAGTTCACCCGAGAACACTGAAGCTTTCTTT.

This sequence joins TRBV28 and TRBJ2-4, with D hard to call. V lost 5 bases to trimming and J lost 8 bases, with 13 bases between them. This CDR3 is built from 13 residues. Germline CDR1 reads MDHEN; CDR2 reads SYDVKM. The CDR3 region has the DNA TGTGCCAGCAGTGTACGGACGAAAGACATTCAGTACTTC. It yields the protein CASSVRTKDIQYF.

This clonotype was recorded at least ten times. J is TRBJ2-5 and V is TRBV7-2; D might be TRBD1 or TRBD2, each matching 5 bases. CDR1 SGHTA and CDR2 FQGNSA come from the germline V gene. The CDR3 runs 14 residues. The V end was cut by 2 bases, the J end by 8 bases, with 15 bases between. The CDR3: CASSLILGDLTQYF. Written as DNA, the CDR3 is TGTGCCAGCAGCTTAATACTGGGGGATTTAACCCAGTACTTC.

The V gene is TRBV5-5, the J gene TRBJ2-7, with TRBD1 as a possible D gene (6 bases). The CDR3 covers 15 residues. The germline CDR1 and CDR2 sequences are SGHKS and YYEKEE (reference sequence). Trimming took 0 bases from V and 5 from J, leaving 15 bases between them. CDR3 protein: CASSLASHREHEQYF. The CDR3 nucleotides read TGTGCCAGCAGCTTGGCATCGCACAGGGAACACGAGCAGTACTTC.

In this sample, this clonotype turned up a few times. The germline gene is not matched at one end of the junction; a read error may be the cause. CDR3 sequence: CAITSRQNTEAFF. The CDR3 DNA reads TGTGCTATCACCAGCAGACAGAACACTGAAGCTTTCTTT. This sequence joins TRBV10-3 and TRBJ1-1; D uncertain. This CDR3 comprises 13 residues. Germline CDR1 is ENHRY and CDR2 is SYGVKD.

This clonotype was observed a few times. CDR3 nucleotide sequence: TGTGCCAGTAGTACGGGGACAGGGGAGTACCAAGAGACCCAGTACTTC. Translation: CASSTGTGEYQETQYF. V is TRBV19 and J is TRBJ2-5; TRBD1 matches at 10 bases. Germline V CDR1 and CDR2: LNHDA, SQIVND (reference sequence). V lost 4 bases and J lost 0; bases outside the gene matches: 5. This CDR3 comprises 16 residues.